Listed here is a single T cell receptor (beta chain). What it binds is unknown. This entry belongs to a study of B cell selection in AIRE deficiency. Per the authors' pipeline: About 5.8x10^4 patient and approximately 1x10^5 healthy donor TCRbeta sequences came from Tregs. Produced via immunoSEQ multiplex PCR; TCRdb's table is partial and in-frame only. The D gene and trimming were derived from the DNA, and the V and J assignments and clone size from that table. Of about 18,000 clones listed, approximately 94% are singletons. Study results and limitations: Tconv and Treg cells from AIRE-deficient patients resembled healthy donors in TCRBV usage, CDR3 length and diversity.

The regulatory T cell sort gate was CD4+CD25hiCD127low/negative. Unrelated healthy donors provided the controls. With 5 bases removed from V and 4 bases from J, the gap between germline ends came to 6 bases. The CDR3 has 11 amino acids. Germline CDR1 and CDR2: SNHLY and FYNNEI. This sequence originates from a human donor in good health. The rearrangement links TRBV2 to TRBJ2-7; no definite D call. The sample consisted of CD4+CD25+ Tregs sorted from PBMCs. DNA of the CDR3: TGTGCCAGCAGTCAAACGTACGAGCAGTACTTC. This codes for CASSQTYEQYF.